These T cell receptor beta chains were read from a single sample in a study of blood T cell repertoires in COVID-19. Sequenced by immunoSEQ multiplex PCR; TCRdb stores in-frame clones only, minus some. This sample has under 300,000 clones, with approximately 88% found just once. The sequenced sample consisted of PBMCs or T cells enriched from blood (not recorded which). The receptors come from a woman aged 35 to 49 who had been exposed to COVID-19. CDR3s leave out the opening cysteine and the closing phenylalanine or tryptophan.

j_call,v_call,cdr3_aa
TRBJ1-5,TRBV7-9,ASSFDTGANQPQH
TRBJ2-2,TRBV29-1,SGYRGGTGELF
TRBJ1-1,TRBV6-1,ASSDASTTGGAEAF
TRBJ1-3,TRBV5-1,ASSTGGGNTIY
TRBJ1-5,TRBV9,ASSLSGQGVEPQH
TRBJ1-1,TRBV5-8,ASSRRDSQNTEAF
TRBJ2-2,TRBV4-3,ASSQTDLNTGELF
TRBJ1-2,TRBV7-2,ASSLVSGGDYGYT
TRBJ1-4,TRBV4-3,ASSRQTDTNEKLF
TRBJ1-4,TRBV19,ASSIGPGRNEKLF
TRBJ2-2,TRBV18,ASSPRRLAITNTGELF
TRBJ2-5,TRBV4-3,ASSQQFARAEETQY
TRBJ1-4,TRBV28,ASSQLNLGTGGDVREKLF
TRBJ2-2,TRBV9,ASSVVGQTNTGELF
TRBJ2-7,TRBV4-1,ASSQGGGGYEQY
TRBJ1-4,TRBV28,ASSLQAGGEKLF
TRBJ1-1,TRBV27,AGSFRSITEAF
TRBJ1-2,TRBV9,ASSPRWRLFGYT
TRBJ2-7,TRBV5-6,ASSFPNAAYEQY
TRBJ1-4,TRBV5-5,ASSFSQGRREKLF
TRBJ2-7,TRBV30,AGQGRGGHYEQY
TRBJ2-1,TRBV3-1/TRBV3-2,ASSQERGGFNEQF
TRBJ2-3,TRBV30,AWSLSGVDTQY
TRBJ1-5,TRBV15,ATSPGTGERVGQPQH
TRBJ2-1,TRBV4-3,ASSPLTSGGAGEQF
TRBJ2-3,TRBV5-1,ASSSYSGVGTDTQY
TRBJ2-5,TRBV4-1,ASSQDGSVGGPLETQY
TRBJ2-3,TRBV19,ASSMGLGALTRTDTQY
TRBJ1-6,TRBV4-3,ASSQVVLDSWSSYNSPLH
TRBJ1-3,TRBV7-8,ASSLLQGGTIY
TRBJ1-2,TRBV5-1,ASSTSPTVNYGYT
TRBJ1-1,TRBV9,ASSVDGGTEAF
TRBJ1-2,TRBV10-1,ASSESAPGTRGGGYT
TRBJ1-4,TRBV5-1,ASSLLPDIATNEKLF
TRBJ2-3,TRBV18,ASSPRSLAGATSTDTQY
TRBJ1-2,TRBV19,ASQGASYGYT
TRBJ2-3,TRBV4-3,ASRQGASGVSDTQY
TRBJ2-1,TRBV7-3,ASSLEARNEQF
TRBJ1-2,TRBV28,ASRGSDRAAYGYT
TRBJ1-5,TRBV7-2,ASSLVTGINQPQH
TRBJ1-1,TRBV24-1,ATSDGGQAGAF
TRBJ1-2,TRBV7-2,ASSLWDRALTNYGYT